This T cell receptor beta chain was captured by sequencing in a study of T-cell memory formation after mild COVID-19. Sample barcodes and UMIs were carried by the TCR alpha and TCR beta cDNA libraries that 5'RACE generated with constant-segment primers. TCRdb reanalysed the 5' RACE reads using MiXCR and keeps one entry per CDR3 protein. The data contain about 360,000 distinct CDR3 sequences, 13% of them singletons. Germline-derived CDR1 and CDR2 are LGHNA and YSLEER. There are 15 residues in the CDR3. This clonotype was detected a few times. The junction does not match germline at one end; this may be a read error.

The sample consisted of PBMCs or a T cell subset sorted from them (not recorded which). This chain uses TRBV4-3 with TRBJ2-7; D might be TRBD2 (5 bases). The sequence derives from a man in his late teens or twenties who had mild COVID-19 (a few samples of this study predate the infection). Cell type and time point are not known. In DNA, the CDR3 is TGCGCCAGCAGCAAAGAGGGTATAACTCCCTACGAGCAGTACTTC. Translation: CASSKEGITPYEQYF.